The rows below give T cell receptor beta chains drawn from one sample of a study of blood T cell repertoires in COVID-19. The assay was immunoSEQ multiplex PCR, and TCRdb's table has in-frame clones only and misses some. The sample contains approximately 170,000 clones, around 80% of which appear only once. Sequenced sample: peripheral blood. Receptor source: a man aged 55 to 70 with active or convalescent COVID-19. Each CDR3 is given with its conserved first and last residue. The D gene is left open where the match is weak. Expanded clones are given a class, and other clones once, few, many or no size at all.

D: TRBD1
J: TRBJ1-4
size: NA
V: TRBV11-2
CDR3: CASSRDRARVEKLFF
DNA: TGTGCCAGCAGCCGAGACAGGGCGAGGGTGGAAAAACTGTTTTTT

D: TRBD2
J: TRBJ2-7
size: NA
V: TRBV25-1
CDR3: CASTGLAGNEQYF
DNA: TGTGCCAGCACCGGACTAGCGGGAAACGAGCAGTACTTC

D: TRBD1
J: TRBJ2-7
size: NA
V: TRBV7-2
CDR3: CASSPRWTGRSSYEQYF
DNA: TGTGCCAGCAGCCCTCGATGGACAGGGCGTAGCTCCTACGAGCAGTACTTC

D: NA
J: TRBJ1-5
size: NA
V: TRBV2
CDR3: CASREGTYSNQPQHF
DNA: TGTGCCAGCAGGGAAGGGACTTATAGCAATCAGCCCCAGCATTTT

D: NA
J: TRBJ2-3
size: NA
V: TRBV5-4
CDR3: CASSSSELAIGADTQYF
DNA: TGTGCCAGCAGCTCATCCGAACTAGCTATAGGTGCAGATACGCAGTATTTT

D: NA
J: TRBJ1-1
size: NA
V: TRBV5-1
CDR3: CASSPGQRSMNTEAFF
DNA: TGCGCCAGCAGCCCCGGACAGCGCTCCATGAACACTGAAGCTTTCTTT

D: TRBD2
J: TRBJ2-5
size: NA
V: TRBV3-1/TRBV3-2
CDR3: CASSQDPPASGRAARETQYF
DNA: TGTGCCAGCAGCCAAGATCCCCCGGCTAGCGGGAGGGCCGCGCGTGAGACCCAGTACTTC

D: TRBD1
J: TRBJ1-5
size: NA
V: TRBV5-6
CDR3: CASSRRTGDFQPQHF
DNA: TGTGCCAGCAGCCGACGGACAGGGGACTTTCAGCCCCAGCATTTT

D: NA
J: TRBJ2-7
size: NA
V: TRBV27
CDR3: CASSLSGTRFEQYF
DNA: TGTGCCAGCAGTTTATCTGGGACAAGGTTCGAGCAGTACTTC

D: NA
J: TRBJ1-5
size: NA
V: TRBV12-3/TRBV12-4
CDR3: CASRRGNQPQHF
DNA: TGTGCCAGCAGGAGGGGGAATCAGCCCCAGCATTTT

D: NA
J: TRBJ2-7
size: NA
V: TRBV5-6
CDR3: CASSLERYGTYEQYF
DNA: TGTGCCAGCAGCTTGGAGAGGTACGGAACCTACGAGCAGTACTTC

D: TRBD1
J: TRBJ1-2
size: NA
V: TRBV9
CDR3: CASSLSGQGAEGYTF
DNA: TGTGCCAGCAGCCTCTCCGGACAGGGGGCTGAAGGCTACACCTTC

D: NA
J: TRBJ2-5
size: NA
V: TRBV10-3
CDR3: CAISHVTGASQETQYF
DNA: TGTGCCATCAGTCATGTGACAGGTGCGAGCCAAGAGACCCAGTACTTC

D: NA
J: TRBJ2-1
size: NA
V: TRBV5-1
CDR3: CASSLAGIPTHYNEQFF
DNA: TGCGCCAGCAGCTTGGCGGGTATACCGACCCATTACAATGAGCAGTTCTTC

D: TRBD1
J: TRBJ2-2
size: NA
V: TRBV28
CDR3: CASREQGARTGELFF
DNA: TGTGCCAGCAGAGAACAGGGGGCGCGAACCGGGGAGCTGTTTTTT

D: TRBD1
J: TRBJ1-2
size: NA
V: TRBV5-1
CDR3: CASSSTGQTYGYTF
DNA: TGCGCCAGCAGCTCGACGGGACAGACCTATGGCTACACCTTC

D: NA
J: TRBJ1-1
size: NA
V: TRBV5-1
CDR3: CASSLADRQDTEAFF
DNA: TGCGCCAGCAGCTTGGCCGACAGGCAAGACACTGAAGCTTTCTTT

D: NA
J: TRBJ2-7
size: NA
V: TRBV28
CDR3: CASSLQGDEQYF
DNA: TGTGCCAGCAGCTTACAGGGTGACGAGCAGTACTTC

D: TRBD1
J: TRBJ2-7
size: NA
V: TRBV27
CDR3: CASSKSGQGPTYEQYF
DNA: TGTGCCAGCAGCAAATCGGGACAGGGGCCGACCTACGAGCAGTACTTC

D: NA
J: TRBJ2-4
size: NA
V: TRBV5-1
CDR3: CASRAGQTWGNIQYF
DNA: TGCGCCAGCAGGGCCGGACAGACCTGGGGGAACATTCAGTACTTC

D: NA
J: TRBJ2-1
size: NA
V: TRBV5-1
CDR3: CASSLALASSYNEQFF
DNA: TGCGCCAGCAGCTTGGCCTTAGCTAGCTCCTACAATGAGCAGTTCTTC

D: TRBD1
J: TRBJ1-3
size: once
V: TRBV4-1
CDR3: CASSQDGVTTRGGNTIYF
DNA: TGCGCCAGCAGCCAAGATGGTGTCACTACCAGGGGGGGAAACACCATATATTTT

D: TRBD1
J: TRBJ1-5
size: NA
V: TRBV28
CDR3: CASTRGQGNQPQHF
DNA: TGTGCCAGCACCCGGGGACAGGGCAATCAGCCCCAGCATTTT

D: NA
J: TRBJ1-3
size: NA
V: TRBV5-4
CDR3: CASSLPDGGSGNTIYF
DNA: TGTGCCAGCAGCCTACCGGACGGAGGCTCTGGAAACACCATATATTTT

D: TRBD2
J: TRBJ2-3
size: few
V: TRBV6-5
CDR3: CASGLAYTDTQYF
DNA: TGTGCCAGCGGACTAGCGTACACAGATACGCAGTATTTT

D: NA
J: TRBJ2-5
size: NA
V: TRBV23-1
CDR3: CASSQSTVQETQYF
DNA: TGCGCCAGCAGTCAATCTACGGTCCAAGAGACCCAGTACTTC

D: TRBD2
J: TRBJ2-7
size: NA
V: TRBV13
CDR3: CASSAGTSGRIVYEQYF
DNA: TGTGCCAGCAGCGCCGGGACTAGCGGGAGGATTGTCTACGAGCAGTACTTC

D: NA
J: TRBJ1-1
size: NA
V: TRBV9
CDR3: CASSVDAGNTEAFF
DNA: TGTGCCAGCAGCGTAGATGCCGGGAACACTGAAGCTTTCTTT

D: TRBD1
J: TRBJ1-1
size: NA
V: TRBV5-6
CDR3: CASSLGRGRTEAFF
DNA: TGTGCCAGCAGCTTAGGCAGGGGGCGGACTGAAGCTTTCTTT

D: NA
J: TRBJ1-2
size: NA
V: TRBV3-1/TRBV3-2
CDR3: CASNHGANYGYTF
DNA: TGTGCCAGCAACCACGGTGCTAACTATGGCTACACCTTC

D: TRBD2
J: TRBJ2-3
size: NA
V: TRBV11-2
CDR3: CASSWGLAGTDTQYF
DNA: TGTGCCAGCAGCTGGGGACTAGCGGGGACAGATACGCAGTATTTT

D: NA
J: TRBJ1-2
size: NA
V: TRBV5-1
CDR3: CATSAIPGDYGYTF
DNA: TGCGCCACCTCAGCTATCCCGGGGGATTATGGCTACACCTTC

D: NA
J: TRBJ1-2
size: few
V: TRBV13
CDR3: CASSLAGRGDGYTF
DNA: TGTGCCAGCAGCTTAGCCGGGAGAGGGGATGGCTACACCTTC

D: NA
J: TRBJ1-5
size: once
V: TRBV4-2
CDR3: CASSQEHRSNQPQHF
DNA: TGTGCCAGCAGCCAAGAGCACCGGAGCAATCAGCCCCAGCATTTT

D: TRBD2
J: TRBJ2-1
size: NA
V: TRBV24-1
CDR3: CATSDLQREGGDEQFF
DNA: TGTGCCACCAGTGATTTGCAACGGGAGGGGGGGGATGAGCAGTTCTTC

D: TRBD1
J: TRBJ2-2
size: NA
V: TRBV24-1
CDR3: CATSDFPYRGLNTGELFF
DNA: TGTGCCACCAGTGATTTCCCGTACAGGGGGCTAAACACCGGGGAGCTGTTTTTT

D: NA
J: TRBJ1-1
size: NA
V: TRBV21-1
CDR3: CASSRRQTGPLGDTEAFF
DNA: TGTGCCAGCAGCCGTAGACAGACCGGACCATTAGGAGACACTGAAGCTTTCTTT

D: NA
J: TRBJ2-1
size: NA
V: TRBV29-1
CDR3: CSVEGDRSGTGSYNEQFF
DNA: TGCAGCGTTGAAGGGGATAGATCCGGGACTGGATCTTACAATGAGCAGTTCTTC

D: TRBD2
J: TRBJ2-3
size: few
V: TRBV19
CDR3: CASSRTSGGKSTDTQYF
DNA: TGTGCCAGTAGTCGGACTAGCGGGGGGAAAAGCACAGATACGCAGTATTTT

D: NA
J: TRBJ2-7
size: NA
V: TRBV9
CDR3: CASSVGPSGEQYF
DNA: TGTGCCAGCAGCGTAGGACCATCGGGGGAGCAGTACTTC

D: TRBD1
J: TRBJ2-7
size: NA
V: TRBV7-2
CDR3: CASSPHPTGSASSYEQYF
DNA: TGTGCCAGCAGCCCCCACCCGACAGGGAGCGCTAGCTCCTACGAGCAGTACTTC

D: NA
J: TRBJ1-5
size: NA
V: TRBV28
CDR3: CASSLGGRRNQPQHF
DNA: TGTGCCAGCAGTTTGGGGGGGCGGCGCAATCAGCCCCAGCATTTT

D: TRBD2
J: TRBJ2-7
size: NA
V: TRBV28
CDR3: CASSFSLAEWSYEQYF
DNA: TGTGCCAGCAGTTTCTCCCTAGCGGAGTGGAGCTACGAGCAGTACTTC

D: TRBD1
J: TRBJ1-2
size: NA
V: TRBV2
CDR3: CASRSDRNYGYTF
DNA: TGTGCCAGCAGATCGGACAGGAACTATGGCTACACCTTC

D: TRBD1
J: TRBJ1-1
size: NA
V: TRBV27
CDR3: CASSFRQTGGTEAFF
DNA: TGTGCCAGCAGTTTCAGACAGACAGGGGGCACTGAAGCTTTCTTT

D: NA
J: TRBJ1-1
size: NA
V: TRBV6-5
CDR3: CASRDTVNTEAFF
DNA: TGTGCCAGCAGGGATACAGTGAACACTGAAGCTTTCTTT

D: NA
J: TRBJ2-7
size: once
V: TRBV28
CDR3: CASSTFPRGEQYF
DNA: TGTGCCAGCAGTACTTTTCCCCGGGGCGAGCAGTACTTC

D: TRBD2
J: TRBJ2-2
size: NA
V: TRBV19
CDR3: CAARSGGALGTGELFF
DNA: TGTGCCGCAAGGAGCGGGGGGGCCTTGGGCACCGGGGAGCTGTTTTTT

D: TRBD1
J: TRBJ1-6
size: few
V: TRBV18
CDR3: CASSPAPQGADNSPLHF
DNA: TGTGCCAGCTCACCCGCGCCACAGGGGGCCGATAATTCACCCCTCCACTTT

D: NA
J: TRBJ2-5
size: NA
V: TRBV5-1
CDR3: CASSPRRQETQYF
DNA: TGCGCCAGCAGCCCTAGGAGGCAAGAGACCCAGTACTTC

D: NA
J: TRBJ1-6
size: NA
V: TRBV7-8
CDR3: CASSLTSYNSPLHF
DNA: TGTGCCAGCAGCTTAACCAGCTATAATTCACCCCTCCACTTT